Shown below are 20 T cell receptor beta chains from a single sample sequenced in a study of blood T cells in healthy people across ages. With a J-beta primer mix and a sample-barcoded 5' primer, a second PCR ran about 7 to 12 cycles. TCRdb passed the 5' RACE reads through MiXCR, listing each CDR3 protein once. Of around 1,900,000 distinct CDR3 sequences detected, approximately 39% appear once; the ten largest clones hold more than 20%. The sample comprised blood. The source is a human donor in good health.

This clonotype has more than one count but fewer than ten. The V and J genes are TRBV4-3 and TRBJ2-7, with D possibly matching TRBD1 (6 bases). Deletions cut 0 bases from V and 1 base from J, with 10 bases between. The length of the CDR3 is 15 residues. CDR1 and CDR2 (germline): LGHNA, YSLEER. This CDR3 reads CASSQDLQGSYEQYF. The CDR3 DNA sequence: TGCGCCAGCAGCCAAGATCTACAGGGATCCTACGAGCAGTACTTC.

The chain carries TRBV12-3 or TRBV12-4 and TRBJ1-2; 10 bases fit TRBD1. With V trimmed by 5 bases and J by 7 bases, 10 bases remained unmatched. CDR3 length: 15 amino acids. The CDR3 DNA is TGTGCCAGCAGTCCCCGACAGGGGGCCCTTAGTGGCTACACCTTC. It encodes CASSPRQGALSGYTF.

This clonotype was seen only a few times. This chain links TRBV29-1 with TRBJ2-5; D is uncertain. Trimming stripped 2 bases from V and 5 bases from J, with 15 bases between. CDR3 length: 14 amino acids. Per the germline V gene, CDR1 is SQVTM and CDR2 is ANQGSEA. CDR3 protein: CSVESGELGETQYF. The CDR3 nucleotides are TGCAGCGTTGAAAGTGGGGAATTAGGGGAGACCCAGTACTTC.

The chain uses TRBV9 and TRBJ2-5; possible D gene TRBD2, 6 bases. The CDR3 is 13 amino acids. CDR1 and CDR2 (germline): SGDLS, YYNGEE. The V and J ends lost 3 bases and 4 bases respectively, with 10 bases between them. The DNA of the CDR3 is TGTGCCAGCAGCGAAGGGACTGGAGAGACCCAGTACTTC. It codes for CASSEGTGETQYF.

A few counts support this clonotype. J is TRBJ1-2 and V is TRBV29-1; maybe TRBD1 (5 bases). This CDR3 has 16 amino acids. Germline CDR1 is SQVTM and CDR2 is ANQGSEA. V was pared by 0 bases and J by 3 bases, with 17 bases between. Written as DNA, the CDR3 is TGCAGCGTTGAAGATGCCAAGCAGGGTTTAGACTATGGCTACACCTTC. It encodes CSVEDAKQGLDYGYTF. The whole variable domain, filled in from reference TRBV29-1 and TRBJ1-2, reads SAVISQKPSRDICQRGTSLTIQCQVDSQVTMMFWYRQQPGQSLTLIATANQGSEATYESGFVIDKFPISRPNLTFSTLTVSNMSPEDSSIYLCSVEDAKQGLDYGYTFGSGTRLTVV.

The chain recombines TRBV12-3 or TRBV12-4 with TRBJ2-3; TRBD1 might be the D (6 bases). V was trimmed by 3 bases and J by 0 bases, leaving 19 bases between them. This CDR3 comprises 18 residues. CDR3 DNA sequence: TGTGCCAGCAGTTTCTGGTTTGAAGGGACAACTAGCACAGATACGCAGTATTTT. Its translation is CASSFWFEGTTSTDTQYF.

This chain uses TRBV12-3 or TRBV12-4 with TRBJ2-5; D is unclear. The CDR3 totals 15 residues. The germline V and J ends were trimmed by 3 bases and 5 bases, with 16 bases remaining between them. CDR3 in amino acids: CASSFGDLRTETQYF. CDR3 coding DNA: TGTGCCAGCAGTTTTGGAGACCTTAGGACGGAGACCCAGTACTTC.

This rearrangement joins TRBV18 to TRBJ2-7; maybe TRBD2 (6 bases). Trimming pared 2 bases from V and 3 bases from J, leaving 17 bases between. Looked up from germline, CDR1 is KGHSH and CDR2 is LQKENI. CDR3 length: 16 amino acids. The CDR3: CASSPGGWSTIYEQYF. Written as DNA, the CDR3 is TGTGCCAGCTCACCAGGAGGGTGGTCTACGATCTACGAGCAGTACTTC.

The rearrangement links TRBV12-3 or TRBV12-4 to TRBJ2-3, with 10 bases identical to TRBD2. V lost 2 bases to trimming and J lost 8 bases; unmatched junction nucleotides: 4. The CDR3 length is 14 residues. As DNA, the CDR3 is TGTGCCAGCAGTTTAAGCGGGGGGGTCTCTACGCAGTATTTT. Its translation: CASSLSGGVSTQYF.

The chain recombines TRBV6-6 with TRBJ1-1; D is ambiguous. V lost 5 bases and J 7 bases, leaving 8 bases between the germline ends. This CDR3 is 11 amino acids long. From germline, CDR1 is MNHNY and CDR2 SVGAGI (reference sequence). The DNA of the CDR3 is TGTGCCAGCAGTCCCTTCGGTGAAGCTTTCTTT. Its protein product is CASSPFGEAFF.

The CDR3 DNA reads TGTGCCAGCAGTCAACCTGCGGGGGGACAGAACTATGGCTACACCTTC. Encoded protein: CASSQPAGGQNYGYTF. The genes are TRBV6-5 and TRBJ1-2; 7 positions match TRBD1. V lost 5 bases, J lost 2 bases, and 11 bases stayed unmatched. The CDR3 sequence is 16 residues long. Germline loops: CDR1 MNHEY, CDR2 SVGAGI.

There are a few counts of this clonotype. The rearrangement links TRBV29-1 to TRBJ2-7, with TRBD1 identical over 9 bases. Looked up from germline, CDR1 is SQVTM and CDR2 is ANQGSEA. The CDR3 is made up of 16 amino acids. The V gene end was trimmed by 0 bases and the J gene end by 6 bases; junction bases not matched to a gene: 12. This CDR3 is CSVEDWGQGRLGEQYF. The CDR3 coding sequence is TGCAGCGTTGAAGATTGGGGACAGGGAAGGTTAGGCGAGCAGTACTTC.

The CDR3 here is CASSEAPNGSPLHF. CDR3 DNA: TGTGCCAGCAGTGAAGCGCCCAATGGATCACCCCTCCACTTT. The gene calls are TRBV2 and TRBJ1-6; D gene uncertain. The germline V and J ends were trimmed by 0 bases and 10 bases, with 10 bases remaining between them. CDR3 size: 14 residues. Germline assignment: CDR1 SNHLY and CDR2 FYNNEI.

J is TRBJ1-2 and V is TRBV12-3 or TRBV12-4; weak D call: TRBD1 (6 bases). The CDR3 totals 14 residues. V was clipped by 6 bases and J by 2 bases, with 13 bases between them. This CDR3 reads CASRDTGRNYGYTF. Written as DNA, the CDR3 is TGTGCCAGCAGGGATACAGGGAGGAACTATGGCTACACCTTC.

This clonotype was detected a few times. This rearrangement joins TRBV29-1 to TRBJ1-1; D is undetermined. Germline lookup yields CDR1 SQVTM and CDR2 ANQGSEA. CDR3 length: 11 residues. Between the trimmed V and J ends, which lost 3 bases and 8 bases, there was a span of 10 bases. The CDR3 loop is CSVDSGSEAFF. The DNA for the CDR3 is TGCAGCGTTGATAGCGGGTCAGAAGCTTTCTTT.

This clonotype has more than one count but fewer than ten. V is TRBV11-2 and J is TRBJ2-1, with D unclear. The CDR3 has 14 amino acids. Trimming stripped 3 bases from V and 4 bases from J, with 10 bases between. Germline CDR1 and CDR2: SGHAT and FQNNGV. CDR3 sequence: CASSFTDPYNEQFF. CDR3 in DNA: TGTGCCAGCAGCTTTACAGATCCATACAATGAGCAGTTCTTC. Full variable domain (remainder filled in from reference TRBV11-2 and TRBJ2-1): EAGVAQSPRYKIIEKRQSVAFWCNPISGHATLYWYQQILGQGPKLLIQFQNNGVVDDSQLPKDRFSAERLKGVDSTLKIQPAKLEDSAVYLCASSFTDPYNEQFFGPGTRLTVL.

The chain carries TRBV28 and TRBJ2-5; 7 bases align to TRBD1. The CDR3 totals 14 residues. Trimming at V came to 6 bases and at J to 3 bases, leaving 7 bases not matched to a gene. Germline V lookup: CDR1 MDHEN, CDR2 SYDVKM. CDR3 sequence: CASSRDSTKETQYF. Written as DNA, the CDR3 is TGTGCCAGCAGCCGGGACAGTACAAAAGAGACCCAGTACTTC.

The rearrangement joins TRBV4-2 to TRBJ1-1; perhaps TRBD1 as D (6 bases). This CDR3 comprises 18 residues. Trimming took off 0 bases at V and 1 base at J, with 18 bases between the two ends. CDR1 LGHNA and CDR2 YNFKEQ come from the germline V gene. CDR3 in DNA: TGTGCCAGCAGCCAAGATTGGCCAGGACCAGGGGCGAACACTGAAGCTTTCTTT. This gives the protein CASSQDWPGPGANTEAFF.

The sample holds one count of this clonotype. Sequence at one end of the junction differs from germline and may be a read error. The chain links TRBV3-1 to TRBJ2-7; TRBD2 might be the D (5 bases). The J call may be mistaken, given a closer DNA end match to TRBJ2-5. CDR1 is LGHDT, CDR2 YNNKEL, per germline (reference sequence). CDR3 size: 12 residues. CDR3 sequence: CASCQRDETQYF. The CDR3 region has the DNA TGTGCCAGCTGCCAACGGGATGAGACCCAGTACTTC.

This chain uses TRBV20-1 with TRBJ2-1; 14 bases map to TRBD2. The V gene's germline CDR1 is DFQATT and CDR2 SNEGSKA (reference sequence). The CDR3 length is 16 residues. The ends lost 4 bases at V and 8 bases at J; junction bases unmatched: 10. The DNA for the CDR3 is TGCAGTGCTATCGCCCCCGAGACTAGCGGGAGGGATGAGCAGTTCTTC. Amino acid sequence: CSAIAPETSGRDEQFF.